A single TCR beta chain is shown here with its context. What this receptor recognizes is not known. The CDR3 extends 3 residues past the end of the read, so its final part is completed from the germline J gene. This sample is part of a study of T cells in women clearing cervical HPV infection (dated 2018 in TCRdb). Notes on the research overall: The cases were 20 to 25 women with histologically confirmed HPV16-related CIN3 or worse, and 2 of those women had invasive cancers. For cases, a median interval of about 140 days, with an interquartile range of 90 to 200 days, was observed between lesion detection and blood sampling. This exploratory proof-of-principle case-control study, nested within the Guanacaste HPV Natural History Study in Costa Rica, compared TCR repertoires among women with different cervical HPV16 outcomes. Controls were 25 women whose single incident HPV16 infection cleared within 12 months without precancer or cancer developing. Since HLA typing was available for only a few women, HLA type could not be ruled out as a confounder. Blood from cases was drawn at the visit where the lesion was first identified, while blood from controls was drawn once the infection was no longer detected. Five blinded duplicates per group were added as quality controls, so that 60 or so samples were obtained: about 50 participants and some 10 replicates. Cases and controls were matched on age within five years and on year of sample collection. In the parent cohort, some 10,000 women aged 18 or older were enrolled in Guanacaste, Costa Rica, during 1993 to 1994 and were followed for six to seven years. Cases had a median age of roughly 35 years compared with approximately 40 for controls, and baseline characteristics showed no significant differences between the groups. What the study reported, not specific to this receptor: Lower TRBV6-7 relative abundance was observed in cases than in controls (around 0.1% versus 0.15%; Bonferroni P = 0.0008). CIN3+ cases had significantly higher TCR repertoire richness than controls across sequencing depths, but evenness did not differ between the groups. T-cell numbers per sample were unknown, so richness differences could reflect varying T-cell content rather than repertoire biology. Whether associations preceded infection or resulted from infection could not be shown with the cross-sectional design, and effector/memory subsets and HPV-specific T cells were not isolated. Random forest classifiers combining richness and V gene abundances distinguished cases from controls with an estimated AUC of approximately 0.83.

Every participant had a single incident cervical HPV16 infection, and prevalent HPV16 infections were excluded. Cervical HPV DNA was detected with MY09/MY11 PCR, and genotyping was done with dot-blot hybridization. Under 19 mL of heparinized blood were centrifuged, and the buffy coat was aliquoted, frozen at -30°C, then stored at -80°C. QIAGEN kits were used to extract genomic DNA from buffy coat specimens. Measured from the cysteine to the phenylalanine, the CDR3 is 15 residues long. Shown are 36 bases from within the CDR3, in frame from base 1. The V end gives up 6 bases and the J end 3 bases, leaving 10 bases in the junction not matched to a gene. Looking up the germline V gene yields CDR1 MGHRA and CDR2 YSYEKL. Using the immunoSEQ assay, multiplex PCR amplified TCR beta CDR3 regions from an average of 1200 ng of genomic DNA per sample. Primer bias was corrected in the assay by using a complete synthetic TCR repertoire to establish an amplification baseline. The amplicons were sequenced using the Illumina platform. The paper's processing steps were these. Sequences were error-corrected by clustering with frequency ratios and a modified nearest-neighbor algorithm, then analyzed in the immunoSEQ Analyzer with IMGT gene definitions. At each rarefaction depth, TCR richness and evenness were averaged across 20 rarefaction repeats, and any sample with fewer sequences than the depth was left out. Wilcoxon rank sum tests with FDR correction were used to compare V, D and J gene relative abundances between the groups. An intraclass correlation of about 96% for TCR richness and an average of about 80% across 66 gene segments were obtained from the blinded duplicates. TCRdb provides this immuneACCESS table in a form limited to in-frame rearrangements. Some clones are lacking; in checked studies, under half of them reflect an unresolved V gene, and why the rest are absent is not known. From that table come the V and J calls and clone size; the DNA was used to work out D and trimming. This specimen's table enumerates 25,000 to 35,000 clones. More than 4% of the sample is held by the ten biggest clonotypes.

The receptor chain draws on TRBV4-1 and TRBJ2-5; 7 bases in between match TRBD1. Sequencing was performed on blood buffy coat. The sequence was obtained from a woman between 18 and 75 years old with a cervical HPV16 infection that either progressed to CIN3+ or cleared (not recorded which). The CDR3 bases that were read are TGCGCCAGCAGTTATCCGGGACAGACAAAAGAGACC. It encodes CASSYPGQTKET. From start to end, the CDR3 is CASSYPGQTKETQYF.